This T cell receptor (beta chain) was sequenced in a study of shared clonotypes between healthy human individuals. V was pared by 4 bases and J by 3 bases, with 10 bases between. The germline gives CDR1 LNHNV, CDR2 YYDKDF (reference sequence). This CDR3 is built from 14 residues. Using immunoSEQ multiplex PCR, the repertoire was profiled, and TCRdb retains in-frame clones only, with some absent. Here the sample spans about 1.5 million clones, roughly 95% being singletons. The sample consisted of naive CD4+ T cells sorted from blood. Subset in this sample: CD45RA+ positively selected. This clonotype was sampled from a man in his thirties or forties in good health. The J gene is TRBJ2-1, the V gene TRBV15; possible D gene TRBD1, 5 bases. The DNA for the CDR3 is TGTGCCACCAGCACCCGACAGCGCTACAATGAGCAGTTCTTC. Translation: CATSTRQRYNEQFF. The whole variable domain, filled in from reference TRBV15 and TRBJ2-1, reads DAMVIQNPRYQVTQFGKPVTLSCSQTLNHNVMYWYQQKSSQAPKLLFHYYDKDFNNEADTPDNFQSRRPNTSFCFLDIRSPGLGDTAMYLCATSTRQRYNEQFFGPGTRLTVL.